This T cell receptor beta chain was retrieved from a study of CD8+CD57+ T cells in acquired aplastic anemia. Study information: Sorted CD4+ and CD8+ cells gave a mean 3.2 ug DNA, range about 0.19 to 27.4 ug.

TCR beta VDJ and CDR3 profiles were obtained from a genomic DNA template. Each CDR3 protein is one row after TCRdb ran MiXCR on the reads. Among approximately 220,000 distinct CDR3 sequences listed, approximately 51% were seen once. V was trimmed by 7 bases and J by 5 bases, leaving 11 bases between them. This CDR3 region has 12 residues. The patients chosen for sequencing had shown expansion of CD8+CD57+ cells (detected by flow cytometry). In all patients, the disease was severe acquired aplastic anemia. Sequenced input: sorted CD4+, CD8+, or CD8+CD57+ T cells (not recorded which) from PBMCs. The V call is TRBV12-3 or TRBV12-4, the J call TRBJ1-1, with a weak D call TRBD1 (5 bases). The TCR originated in a human donor with aplastic anemia. CDR3 amino acids: CASTRWGTEAFF. CDR3 in DNA: TGTGCCAGCACCCGGTGGGGGACTGAAGCTTTCTTT.